A selection of T cell receptor beta chains follows, all from one sample in a study of CDR3 diversity in severe acne. Via MiXCR, TCRdb re-called the PCR reads, giving one row per CDR3 protein. In the table there are about 100,000 distinct CDR3 sequences, 51% of which are singletons. The sample taken for sequencing was blood. These receptors all come from a male donor with acne. The CDR3 runs from the conserved cysteine through the conserved F or W. A D gene is named only where the DNA matches it firmly. Rows give clone size only sometimes, using once, few, many, or a class for an expanded clone.

clone_size d_call j_call v_call cdr3_nt cdr3_aa
. TRBD2 TRBJ2-5 TRBV9 TGTGCCAGCAGAGGACTAGCGGGAGAAGAGACCCAGTACTTC CASRGLAGEETQYF
few . TRBJ1-1 TRBV6-5 TGTGCCATCAGTGAGTCTAGGGTGACTGAAGCTTTCTTT CAISESRVTEAFF
few TRBD2 TRBJ2-2 TRBV19 TGTGCCAGTACTCAGCGGGACCGAAACACCGGGGAGCTGTTTTTT CASTQRDRNTGELFF
once . TRBJ2-3 TRBV11-2 TGTGCCAGCAGCTTGGGGGGATTCGCCCAAGATACGCAGTATTTT CASSLGGFAQDTQYF
. TRBD1 TRBJ1-1 TRBV7-9 TGTGCCAGCAGCTTTGGGGGGGGACAGGGAGCTAAAGCTTTCTTT CASSFGGGQGAKAFF
few TRBD1 TRBJ2-1 TRBV28 TGTGCTAGCAGGGGGACACTCGCCTACAATGAGCAGTTCTTC CASRGTLAYNEQFF
few TRBD1 TRBJ1-6 TRBV20-1 TGCAGTGCTAGAGACCGGACAGGGAGGAATTCACCCCTCCACTTT CSARDRTGRNSPLHF
. . TRBJ1-3 TRBV25-1 TGTGCCAGCAGTGGGCAGGCTAGCTCTGGAAACACCATATATTTT CASSGQASSGNTIYF
. TRBD1 TRBJ1-1 TRBV13 TGTGCCAGCAGCTTATGGGGCTCCGGTGGGACAGGGGTCACTGAAGCTTTCTTT CASSLWGSGGTGVTEAFF
few TRBD2 TRBJ2-3 TRBV5-6 TGTGCCAGCAGCTGGACTAGCGGGAGAGGATGGGGCACAGATACGCAGTATTTT CASSWTSGRGWGTDTQYF
. TRBD2 TRBJ2-1 TRBV15 TGTGCCACCAGCAGCGGAACCGGGACTAGAGCTGAGCAGTTCTTC CATSSGTGTRAEQFF
. TRBD1 TRBJ2-7 TRBV6-5 TGTGCCAGCAGACCAACAGGGGGCCTCTACGAGCAGTACTTC CASRPTGGLYEQYF
many . TRBJ2-1 TRBV5-6 TGTGCCAGCAGCTTGCTCGAGACAGCAGCCTACAATGAGCAGTTCTTC CASSLLETAAYNEQFF
. . TRBJ1-2 TRBV7-6 TGTGCCAGCAGCTTAACGGGGTTAGGCTACACCTTC CASSLTGLGYTF
medium-sized TRBD2 TRBJ2-5 TRBV20-1 TGCAGTGTGGCGGGACTAGTGGGCCAAGAGACCCAGTACTTC CSVAGLVGQETQYF
few . TRBJ2-7 TRBV12-3/TRBV12-4 TGTGCCAGCAGTTACGACACAACCTCCTACGAGCAGTACTTC CASSYDTTSYEQYF
few . TRBJ2-3 TRBV7-9 TGTGCCAGCAGCCCCGGGGTCGGAGATACGCAGTATTTT CASSPGVGDTQYF
few TRBD2 TRBJ2-5 TRBV6-1 TGTGCCAGCACTAGGACTAGCGGGCGCCAAGGGACCCAGTACTTC CASTRTSGRQGTQYF
. TRBD1 TRBJ1-2 TRBV7-2 TGTGCCAGCAGCCAGGACAGGGGGTATCTCGTCTCGGGCTACACCTTC CASSQDRGYLVSGYTF
many . TRBJ2-1 TRBV14 TGTGCCAGCAGCCCCGGACCTGAGCAGTTCTTC CASSPGPEQFF
few TRBD2 TRBJ2-5 TRBV5-4 TGTGCCAGCAGCCGACTAGCGGGGGTCGAAGAGGAGACCCAGTACTTC CASSRLAGVEEETQYF
few TRBD2 TRBJ2-7 TRBV10-2 TGCGCCAGTACCAAGAGGGGAGGGCCCGACTACGAGCAGTACTTC CASTKRGGPDYEQYF
many TRBD2 TRBJ2-3 TRBV6-2/TRBV6-3 TGTGCCAGCACCGATCGGGGGGAAGCAGATACGCAGTATTTT CASTDRGEADTQYF
. TRBD1 TRBJ2-7 TRBV7-2 TGTGCCAGCAGTTTAAGGACAGGGGGCCACGAGCAGTACTTC CASSLRTGGHEQYF
. TRBD1 TRBJ2-3 TRBV7-9 TGTGCCAGCAGACCCCAAGACAGGGGGCTACATAGCACAGATACGCAGTATTTT CASRPQDRGLHSTDTQYF
many . TRBJ2-7 TRBV30 TGTGCCTGGAGTGGCGCAGGAGCCTACGAGCAGTACTTC CAWSGAGAYEQYF
few TRBD2 TRBJ2-2 TRBV7-7 TGTGCTAGCAGCCCTACTAGCGTAACAAACACCGGGGAGCTGTTTTTT CASSPTSVTNTGELFF
many . TRBJ2-1 TRBV5-1 TGCGCCAGCAGCTTTCGCGGAGATGAGCAGTTCTTC CASSFRGDEQFF
. . TRBJ1-2 TRBV10-2 TGTGCCAGCAGCGACAGGAATAACTATGGCTACACCTTC CASSDRNNYGYTF
. TRBD1 TRBJ1-5 TRBV10-3 TGTGCCAGCAATTACGGGACAGGGTCGCAGCCCCAGCATTTT CASNYGTGSQPQHF
. . TRBJ2-7 TRBV6-2/TRBV6-3 TGTGCCAGCAGTTACGTCGGGCAGGCCTCCGAGCAGTACTTC CASSYVGQASEQYF
many . TRBJ1-6 TRBV20-1 TGCAGTGCTAGGGGGGCCGCAAATTCACCCCTCCACTTT CSARGAANSPLHF
few TRBD2 TRBJ2-2 TRBV7-8 TGTGCCAGCAGCCCACCTAGCGGGAGGAACACCGGGGAGCTGTTTTTT CASSPPSGRNTGELFF
. . TRBJ2-7 TRBV7-9 TGTGCCAGCAGCTTTCTTAGTAACTACGAGCAGTACTTC CASSFLSNYEQYF
. . TRBJ1-2 TRBV10-2 TGTGCCAGCAGGAGAGACTATGGCTACACCTTC CASRRDYGYTF